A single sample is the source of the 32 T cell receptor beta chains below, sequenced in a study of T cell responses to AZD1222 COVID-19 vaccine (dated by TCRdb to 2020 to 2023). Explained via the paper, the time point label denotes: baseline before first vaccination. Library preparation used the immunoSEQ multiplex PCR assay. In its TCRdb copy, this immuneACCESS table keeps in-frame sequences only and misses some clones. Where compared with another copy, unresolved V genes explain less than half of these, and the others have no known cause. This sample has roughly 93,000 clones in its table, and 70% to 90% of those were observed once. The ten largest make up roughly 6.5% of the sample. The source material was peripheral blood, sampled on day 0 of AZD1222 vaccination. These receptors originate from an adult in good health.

Written as DNA, the CDR3 is TGTGCCAGCAGGTTACAGGGTCGGGGCACTGAAGCTTTCTTT. It yields the protein CASRLQGRGTEAFF. The V and J genes are TRBV6-6 and TRBJ1-1; TRBD1 might be the D (6 bases). The CDR3 contains 14 residues. Germline assignment: CDR1 MNHNY and CDR2 SVGAGI (reference sequence). Trimming stripped 6 bases from V and 4 bases from J, with 15 bases between.

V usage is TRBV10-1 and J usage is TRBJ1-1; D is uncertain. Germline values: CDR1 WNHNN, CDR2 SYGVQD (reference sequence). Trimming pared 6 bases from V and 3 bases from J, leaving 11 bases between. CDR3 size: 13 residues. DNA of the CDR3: TGCGCCAGCAGGGAGACCAGGTACACTGAAGCTTTCTTT. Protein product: CASRETRYTEAFF.

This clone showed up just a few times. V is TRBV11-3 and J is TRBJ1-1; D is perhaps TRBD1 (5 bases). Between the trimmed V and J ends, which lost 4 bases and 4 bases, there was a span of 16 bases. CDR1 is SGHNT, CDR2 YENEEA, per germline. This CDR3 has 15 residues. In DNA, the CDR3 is TGTGCCAGCAGCTATAGAACGAAGGGGAGCACTGAAGCTTTCTTT. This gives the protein CASSYRTKGSTEAFF.

The CDR3 nucleotides read TGTGCCAGCAGTGCGGGCCAGCTGAACACTGAAGCTTTCTTT. The encoded protein is CASSAGQLNTEAFF. The J gene is TRBJ1-1, the V gene TRBV2; D is unclear. With 4 bases removed from V and 0 bases from J, the gap between germline ends came to 9 bases. CDR3 length: 14 residues. Per the germline V gene, CDR1 is SNHLY and CDR2 is FYNNEI. The variable domain in full, with the rest retrieved from reference TRBV2 and TRBJ1-1, is EPEVTQTPSHQVTQMGQEVILRCVPISNHLYFYWYRQILGQKVEFLVSFYNNEISEKSEIFDDQFSVERPDGSNFTLKIRSTKLEDSAMYFCASSAGQLNTEAFFGQGTRLTVV.

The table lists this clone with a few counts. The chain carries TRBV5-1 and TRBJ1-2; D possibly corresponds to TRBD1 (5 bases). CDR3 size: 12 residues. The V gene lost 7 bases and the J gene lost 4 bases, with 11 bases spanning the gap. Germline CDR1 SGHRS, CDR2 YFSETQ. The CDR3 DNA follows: TGCGCCAGCGCCAGGGACGTCTATGGCTACACCTTC. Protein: CASARDVYGYTF.

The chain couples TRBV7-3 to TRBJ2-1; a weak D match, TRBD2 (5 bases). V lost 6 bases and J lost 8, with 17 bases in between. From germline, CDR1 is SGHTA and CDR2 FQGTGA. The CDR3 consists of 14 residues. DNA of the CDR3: TGTGCCAGCAGTCAAGCGTTCCGAGGGCATGAGCAGTTCTTC. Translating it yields CASSQAFRGHEQFF.

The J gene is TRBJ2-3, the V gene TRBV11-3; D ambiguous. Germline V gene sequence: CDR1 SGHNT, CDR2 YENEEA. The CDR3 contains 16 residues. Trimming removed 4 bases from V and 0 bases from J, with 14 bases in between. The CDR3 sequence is CASSSPFFRSTDTQYF. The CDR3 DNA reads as TGTGCCAGCAGCTCCCCCTTTTTTCGCAGCACAGATACGCAGTATTTT.

The CDR3 DNA follows: TGCGCCAGCAGCCAACGAGGGACAGGGTGGGAGCTGTTTTTT. Residues: CASSQRGTGWELFF. The rearrangement links TRBV5-1 to TRBJ2-2, with TRBD1 matching over 9 bases. This CDR3 region has 14 residues. The V gene's germline CDR1 is SGHRS and CDR2 YFSETQ. Unmatched junction bases numbered 7, after V lost 4 bases and J lost 9 bases.

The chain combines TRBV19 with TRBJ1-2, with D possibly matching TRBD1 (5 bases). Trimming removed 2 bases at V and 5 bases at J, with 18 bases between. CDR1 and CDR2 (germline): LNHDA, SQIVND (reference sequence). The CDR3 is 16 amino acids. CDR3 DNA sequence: TGTGCCAGTAGTATATCGGGCATAAGGACAACATATGGCTACACCTTC. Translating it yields CASSISGIRTTYGYTF.

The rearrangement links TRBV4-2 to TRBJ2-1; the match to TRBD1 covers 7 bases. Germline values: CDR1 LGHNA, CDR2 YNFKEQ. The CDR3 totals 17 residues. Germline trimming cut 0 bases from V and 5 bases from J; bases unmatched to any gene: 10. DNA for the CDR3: TGTGCCAGCAGCCAAGAAGCCCGGACAGGCTGGAACAATGAGCAGTTCTTC. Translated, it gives CASSQEARTGWNNEQFF.

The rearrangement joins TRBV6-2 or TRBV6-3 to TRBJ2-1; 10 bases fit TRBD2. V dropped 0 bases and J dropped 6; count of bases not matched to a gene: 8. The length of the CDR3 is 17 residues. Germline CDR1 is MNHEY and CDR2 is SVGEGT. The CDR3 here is CASSYSGLASGSNEQFF. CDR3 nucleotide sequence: TGTGCCAGCAGTTACTCGGGATTGGCTAGCGGGAGCAATGAGCAGTTCTTC.

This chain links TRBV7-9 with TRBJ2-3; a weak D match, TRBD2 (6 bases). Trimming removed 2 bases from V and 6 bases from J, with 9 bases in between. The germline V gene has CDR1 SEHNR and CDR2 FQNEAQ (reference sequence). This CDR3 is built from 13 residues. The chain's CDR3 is CASSLRGSDTQYF. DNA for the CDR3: TGTGCCAGCAGCTTACGGGGGAGTGATACGCAGTATTTT.

The DNA of the CDR3 is TGTGCCAGCAGCTTGGAGTGGGGTAGGGTTGGCACTGAAGCTTTCTTT. It yields the protein CASSLEWGRVGTEAFF. The V and J genes are TRBV5-6 and TRBJ1-1; D unclear. V shed 0 bases and J shed 4 bases, with 16 bases lying between them. From germline, CDR1 is SGHDT and CDR2 YYEEEE. The CDR3 sequence is 16 residues long.

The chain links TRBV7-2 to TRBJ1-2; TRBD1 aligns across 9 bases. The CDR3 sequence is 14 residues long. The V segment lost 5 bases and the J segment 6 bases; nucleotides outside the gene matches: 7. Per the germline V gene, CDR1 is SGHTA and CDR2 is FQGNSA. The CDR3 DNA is TGTGCCAGCAGCCCGGACAGGGGATCTAATGGCTACACCTTC. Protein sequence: CASSPDRGSNGYTF.

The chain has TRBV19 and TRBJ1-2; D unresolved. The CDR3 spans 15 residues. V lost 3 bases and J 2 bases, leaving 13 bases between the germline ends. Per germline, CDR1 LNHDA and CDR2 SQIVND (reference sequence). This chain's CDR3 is CASSISAMENYGYTF. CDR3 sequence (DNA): TGTGCCAGTAGTATTTCGGCCATGGAGAACTATGGCTACACCTTC.

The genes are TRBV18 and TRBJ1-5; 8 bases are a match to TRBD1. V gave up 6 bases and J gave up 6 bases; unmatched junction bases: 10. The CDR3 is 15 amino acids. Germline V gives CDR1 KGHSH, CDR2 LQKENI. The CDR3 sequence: CASSRTGNRVQPQHF. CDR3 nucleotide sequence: TGTGCCAGCTCCCGGACAGGGAATCGTGTTCAGCCCCAGCATTTT.

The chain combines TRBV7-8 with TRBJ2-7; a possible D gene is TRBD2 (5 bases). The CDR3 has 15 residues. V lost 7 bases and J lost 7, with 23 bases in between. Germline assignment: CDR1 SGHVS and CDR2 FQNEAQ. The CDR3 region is CASNLLGRGPGEQYF. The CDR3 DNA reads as TGTGCCAGCAACCTCCTTGGCCGAGGGCCGGGAGAGCAGTACTTC.

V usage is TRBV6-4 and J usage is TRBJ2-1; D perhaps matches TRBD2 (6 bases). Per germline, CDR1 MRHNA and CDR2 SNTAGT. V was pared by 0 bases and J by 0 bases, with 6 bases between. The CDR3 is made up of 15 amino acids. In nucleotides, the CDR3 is TGTGCCAGCAGTGACTCAGCGGGCTCCTACAATGAGCAGTTCTTC. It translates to CASSDSAGSYNEQFF.

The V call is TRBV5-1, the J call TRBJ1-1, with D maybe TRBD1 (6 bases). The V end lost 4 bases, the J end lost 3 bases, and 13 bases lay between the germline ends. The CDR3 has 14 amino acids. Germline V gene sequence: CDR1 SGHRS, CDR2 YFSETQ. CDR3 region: CASSPARGDTEAFF. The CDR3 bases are TGCGCCAGCAGCCCGGCCAGGGGAGACACTGAAGCTTTCTTT.

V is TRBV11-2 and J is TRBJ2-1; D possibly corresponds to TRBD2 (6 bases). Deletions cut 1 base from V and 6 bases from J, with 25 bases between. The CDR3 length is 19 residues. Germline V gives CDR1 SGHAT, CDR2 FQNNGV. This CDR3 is CASSLGGDWSDPTANEQFF. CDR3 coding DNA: TGTGCCAGCAGCTTAGGGGGGGATTGGAGTGACCCCACGGCCAATGAGCAGTTCTTC.

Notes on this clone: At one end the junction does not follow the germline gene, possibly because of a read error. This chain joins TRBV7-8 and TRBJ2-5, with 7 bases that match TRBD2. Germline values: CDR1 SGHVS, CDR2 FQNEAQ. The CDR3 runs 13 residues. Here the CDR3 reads CASSIGLEDTQYF. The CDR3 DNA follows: TGTGCCAGCAGCATAGGACTAGAAGATACCCAGTACTTC.

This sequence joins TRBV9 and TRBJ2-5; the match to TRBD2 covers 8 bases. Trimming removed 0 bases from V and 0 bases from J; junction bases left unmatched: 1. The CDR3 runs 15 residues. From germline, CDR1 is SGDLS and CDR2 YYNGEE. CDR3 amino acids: CASSVGSGDQETQYF. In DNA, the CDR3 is TGTGCCAGCAGCGTAGGTAGCGGGGACCAAGAGACCCAGTACTTC.

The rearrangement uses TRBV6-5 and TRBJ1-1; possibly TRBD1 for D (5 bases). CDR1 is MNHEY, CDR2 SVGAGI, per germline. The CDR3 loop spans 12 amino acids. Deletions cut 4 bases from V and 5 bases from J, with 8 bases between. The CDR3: CASSLRGTEAFF. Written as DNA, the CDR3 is TGTGCCAGCAGTTTAAGGGGTACTGAAGCTTTCTTT.

The CDR3 region is CASSVSVGGPYEQYF. CDR3 sequence (DNA): TGTGCCAGCAGCGTTAGCGTCGGAGGGCCCTACGAGCAGTACTTC. This rearrangement joins TRBV11-3 to TRBJ2-7; TRBD2 is a possible D gene (6 bases). CDR3 length: 15 residues. From germline, CDR1 is SGHNT and CDR2 YENEEA. V gave up 5 bases and J gave up 2 bases, with 16 bases separating them.

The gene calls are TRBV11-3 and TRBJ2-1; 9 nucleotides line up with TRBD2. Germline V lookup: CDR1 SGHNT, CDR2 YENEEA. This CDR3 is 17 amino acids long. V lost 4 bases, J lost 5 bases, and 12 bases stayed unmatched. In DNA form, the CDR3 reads TGTGCCAGCAGCTATAGCGGGAGAATCAATCGGGACAATGAGCAGTTCTTC. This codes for CASSYSGRINRDNEQFF.

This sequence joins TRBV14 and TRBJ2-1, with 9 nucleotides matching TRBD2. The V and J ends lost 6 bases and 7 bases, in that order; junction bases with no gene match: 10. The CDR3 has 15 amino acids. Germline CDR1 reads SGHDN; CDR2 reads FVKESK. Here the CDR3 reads CASRAGTSFWNEQFF. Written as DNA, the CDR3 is TGTGCCAGCAGGGCCGGGACTAGCTTCTGGAATGAGCAGTTCTTC.

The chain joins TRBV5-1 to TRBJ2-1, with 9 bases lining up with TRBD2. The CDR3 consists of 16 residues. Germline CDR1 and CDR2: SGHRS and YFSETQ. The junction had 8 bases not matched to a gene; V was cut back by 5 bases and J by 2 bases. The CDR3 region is CASRGGTSRTYNEQFF. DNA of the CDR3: TGCGCCAGCAGGGGAGGGACTAGCAGAACCTACAATGAGCAGTTCTTC.

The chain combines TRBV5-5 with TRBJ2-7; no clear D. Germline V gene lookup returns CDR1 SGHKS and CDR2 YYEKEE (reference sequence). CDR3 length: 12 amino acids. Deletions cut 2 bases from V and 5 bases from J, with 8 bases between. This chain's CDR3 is CASSLPLDEQYF. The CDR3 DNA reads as TGTGCCAGCAGCTTACCGCTTGACGAGCAGTACTTC.

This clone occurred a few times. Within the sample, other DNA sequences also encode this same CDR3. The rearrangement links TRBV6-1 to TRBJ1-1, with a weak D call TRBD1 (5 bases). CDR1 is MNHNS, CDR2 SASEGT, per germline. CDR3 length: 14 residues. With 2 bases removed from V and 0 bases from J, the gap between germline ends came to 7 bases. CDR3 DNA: TGTGCCAGCAGTGAACAGGGACTGAACACTGAAGCTTTCTTT. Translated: CASSEQGLNTEAFF.

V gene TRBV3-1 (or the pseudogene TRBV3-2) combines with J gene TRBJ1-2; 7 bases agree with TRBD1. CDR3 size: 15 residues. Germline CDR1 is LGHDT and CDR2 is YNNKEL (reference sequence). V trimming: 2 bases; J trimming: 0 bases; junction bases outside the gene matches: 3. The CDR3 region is CASSQWDSSNYGYTF. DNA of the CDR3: TGTGCCAGCAGCCAATGGGACAGTTCTAACTATGGCTACACCTTC.

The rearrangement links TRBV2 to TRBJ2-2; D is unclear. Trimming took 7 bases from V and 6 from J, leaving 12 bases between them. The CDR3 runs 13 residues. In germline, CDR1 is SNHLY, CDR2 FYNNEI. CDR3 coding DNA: TGTGCCAGCACCACTCTGGGCTCCGGGGAGCTGTTTTTT. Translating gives CASTTLGSGELFF.

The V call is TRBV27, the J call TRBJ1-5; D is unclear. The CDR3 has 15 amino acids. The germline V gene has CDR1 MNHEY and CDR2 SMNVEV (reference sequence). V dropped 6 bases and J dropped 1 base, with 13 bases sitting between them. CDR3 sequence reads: CASRRFLGSNQPQHF. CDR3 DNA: TGTGCCAGCAGGCGGTTCCTGGGAAGCAATCAGCCCCAGCATTTT.